These 15 T cell receptor beta chains were all obtained from the same sample, sequenced in a study of identical twins. From the 5' RACE reads, TCRdb called clonotypes with MiXCR, one entry per CDR3 protein. The sample lists around 370,000 distinct CDR3 sequences, around 9.7% occurring once. Input material: naive T cells sorted from blood. These receptors were taken from a woman between 50 and 59 years old in good health.

This clonotype was detected only a few times. The chain carries TRBV5-1 and TRBJ2-1, with no clear D. CDR1 and CDR2 from the germline V gene are SGHRS and YFSETQ. The CDR3 runs to 15 residues. Trimming left V 3 bases short and J 10 bases short, with 20 bases between. The CDR3 region has the DNA TGCGCCAGCAGCTCGGCGGCGGAGCTATCGAACGAGCAGTTCTTC. Translating gives CASSSAAELSNEQFF.

A few counts support this clonotype. The chain recombines TRBV11-2 with TRBJ2-2; D gene ambiguous. Germline V gene lookup returns CDR1 SGHAT and CDR2 FQNNGV. Deletions cut 1 base from V and 8 bases from J, with 14 bases between. This CDR3 spans 15 amino acids. CDR3 bases: TGTGCCAGCAGCTTAGGGGCTAACTTAGAGGGGGAGCTGTTTTTT. Protein product: CASSLGANLEGELFF. The whole variable domain, remainder taken from reference TRBV11-2 and TRBJ2-2, is EAGVAQSPRYKIIEKRQSVAFWCNPISGHATLYWYQQILGQGPKLLIQFQNNGVVDDSQLPKDRFSAERLKGVDSTLKIQPAKLEDSAVYLCASSLGANLEGELFFGEGSRLTVL.

The chain uses TRBV11-2 and TRBJ2-7; 11 nucleotides match TRBD2. CDR1 SGHAT and CDR2 FQNNGV come from the germline V gene. With 6 bases clipped from V and 4 bases from J, the junction kept 5 bases outside the gene matches. The length of the CDR3 is 14 residues. CDR3 coding DNA: TGTGCCAGCAGAAGACTAGCGGGACAATACGAGCAGTACTTC. Encoded protein: CASRRLAGQYEQYF.

This clonotype was observed a few times. The chain has TRBV4-1 and TRBJ2-7; D unclear. The CDR3 consists of 14 residues. V lost 0 bases, J lost 6 bases, and 12 bases lay in between. Germline V gives CDR1 MGHRA, CDR2 YSYEKL. The CDR3 coding sequence is TGCGCCAGCAGCCAAGAGACCACACCGCTCGAGCAGTACTTC. Its translation: CASSQETTPLEQYF.

The rearrangement joins TRBV12-3 or TRBV12-4 to TRBJ2-2, with D maybe TRBD2 (5 bases). The CDR3 length is 15 residues. V lost 6 bases and J lost 9, with 20 bases in between. CDR3 bases: TGTGCCAGCAGCCCAGAAGCGGTTGTTGTCCGGGAGCTGTTTTTT. This sequence encodes CASSPEAVVVRELFF.

The chain uses TRBV5-1 and TRBJ2-6, with 14 bases matching TRBD2. The length of the CDR3 is 22 residues. Germline assignment: CDR1 SGHRS and CDR2 YFSETQ. After removal of 4 bases from V and 1 base from J, the junction contained 16 bases not matched to a gene. The CDR3 nucleotides read TGCGCCAGCAGCGGTCGTGGACGGGGGACTAGCGGGAGAAGTTCTGGGGCCAACGTCCTGACTTTC. This codes for CASSGRGRGTSGRSSGANVLTF.

V and J are TRBV5-1 and TRBJ2-6; D perhaps matches TRBD1 (5 bases). Germline CDR1 SGHRS, CDR2 YFSETQ. The CDR3 spans 16 residues. V was pared by 3 bases and J by 2 bases, with 12 bases between. As DNA, the CDR3 is TGCGCCAGCAGCTCGGCAGGGTTCCCTGGGGCCAACGTCCTGACTTTC. Translation: CASSSAGFPGANVLTF.

This clonotype has only a few counts. The V gene is TRBV7-8, the J gene TRBJ2-7, with 7 nucleotides matching TRBD2. CDR3 length equals 17 residues. The ends lost 0 bases at V and 4 bases at J; junction bases unmatched: 12. Germline V gives CDR1 SGHVS, CDR2 FQNEAQ. DNA of the CDR3: TGTGCCAGCAGCTTAGCCCGTTCGTCGCGGGAGATATACGAGCAGTACTTC. As protein: CASSLARSSREIYEQYF.

This clonotype appeared a few times. This chain connects TRBV5-1 to TRBJ2-3, with 15 bases lining up with TRBD2. Germline-derived CDR1 and CDR2 are SGHRS and YFSETQ. This CDR3 region has 16 residues. V lost 4 bases to trimming and J lost 4 bases; unmatched junction nucleotides: 4. The CDR3 bases are TGCGCCAGCAGCCCGGGACTAGCGGGAGGAGCAGATACGCAGTATTTT. Protein product: CASSPGLAGGADTQYF.

A few counts support this clonotype. The CDR3, as DNA: TGTGCCACCAGCAGCTGGAGGACGCGGACAGAGCAGTTCTTC. Amino acid sequence: CATSSWRTRTEQFF. The genes are TRBV15 and TRBJ2-1; TRBD1 or TRBD2 may be the D gene (5 bases each). V shed 3 bases and J shed 10 bases, with 16 bases lying between them. Germline V CDR1 and CDR2: LNHNV, YYDKDF (reference sequence). The CDR3 totals 14 residues.

This clonotype turned up a few times. The chain couples TRBV20-1 to TRBJ2-1, with 7 bases that match TRBD2. CDR1 and CDR2 from the germline V gene are DFQATT and SNEGSKA (reference sequence). V lost 5 bases, J lost 8 bases, and 9 bases stayed unmatched. The CDR3 is made up of 13 amino acids. This chain's CDR3 is CSAGSGLVHEQFF. DNA for the CDR3: TGCAGTGCTGGATCCGGACTAGTTCATGAGCAGTTCTTC.

This clonotype appeared a few times. The J gene is TRBJ2-7, the V gene TRBV5-1, with D perhaps TRBD1 (6 bases). This CDR3 comprises 14 residues. The germline CDR1 and CDR2 sequences are SGHRS and YFSETQ. The V and J ends lost 4 bases and 1 base respectively, with 12 bases between them. CDR3 protein: CASSNHRASYEQYF. DNA of the CDR3: TGCGCCAGCAGCAATCACAGGGCGTCCTACGAGCAGTACTTC. Using reference TRBV5-1 and TRBJ2-7 for the parts outside the CDR3, the full variable domain is KAGVTQTPRYLIKTRGQQVTLSCSPISGHRSVSWYQQTPGQGLQFLFEYFSETQRNKGNFPGRFSGRQFSNSRSEMNVSTLELGDSALYLCASSNHRASYEQYFGPGTRLTVT.

The V call is TRBV20-1, the J call TRBJ1-3, with 9 bases lining up with TRBD1. Germline-derived CDR1 and CDR2 are DFQATT and SNEGSKA (reference sequence). The CDR3 length is 14 residues. The V segment lost 6 bases and the J segment 2 bases; nucleotides outside the gene matches: 5. The DNA for the CDR3 is TGCAGTGCCCTCAGACAGGGGGCTGGAAACACCATATATTTT. It encodes CSALRQGAGNTIYF.

This clonotype was seen many times. The chain employs TRBV20-1 and TRBJ2-3; 9 bases fit TRBD2. The ends lost 6 bases at V and 0 bases at J; junction bases unmatched: 7. There are 15 residues in the CDR3. Germline V CDR1 and CDR2: DFQATT, SNEGSKA (reference sequence). The CDR3: CSARLAAPSTDTQYF. CDR3 in DNA: TGCAGTGCCAGACTAGCGGCTCCTAGCACAGATACGCAGTATTTT.

This clonotype was seen a few times. J is TRBJ1-4 and V is TRBV4-1; D gene ambiguous. V lost 0 bases, J lost 0 bases, and 11 bases lay in between. This CDR3 region has 17 residues. CDR1 is MGHRA, CDR2 YSYEKL, per germline. CDR3 sequence reads: CASSQEGTVATNEKLFF. CDR3 in DNA: TGCGCCAGCAGCCAAGAAGGCACAGTTGCAACTAATGAAAAACTGTTTTTT.